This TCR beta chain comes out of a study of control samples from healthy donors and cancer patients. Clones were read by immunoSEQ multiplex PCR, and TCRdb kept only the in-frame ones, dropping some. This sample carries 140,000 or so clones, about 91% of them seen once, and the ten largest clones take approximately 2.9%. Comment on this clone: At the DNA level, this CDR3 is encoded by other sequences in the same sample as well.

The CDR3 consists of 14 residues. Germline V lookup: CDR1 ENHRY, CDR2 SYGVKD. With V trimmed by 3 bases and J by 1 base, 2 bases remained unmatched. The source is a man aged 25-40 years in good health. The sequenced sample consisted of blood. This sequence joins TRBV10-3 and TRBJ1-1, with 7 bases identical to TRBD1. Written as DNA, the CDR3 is TGTGCCATCAGTGACCGGGACAGGAACACTGAAGCTTTCTTT. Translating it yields CAISDRDRNTEAFF.